This T cell receptor beta chain came from a study of blood T cell repertoires in COVID-19. Study-wide context: The United States, Italy and Spain provided the acute and convalescent COVID-19 samples.

The participants were between about 18 and 90 years old and came from fewer than 25 US areas. In the 2 weeks before study entry, exposed participants met a COVID-19 case, which was PCR-confirmed or clinician-diagnosed. This clone was found once. CDR1 and CDR2 (germline): LGHNT, FRNRAP. V was pared by 3 bases and J by 5 bases, with 23 bases of the junction left unmatched. The CDR3 has 21 amino acids. Sequenced by immunoSEQ multiplex PCR; TCRdb stores in-frame clones only, minus some. This table has 350,000 to 450,000 clones, roughly 90% appearing once. This rearrangement joins TRBV12-5 to TRBJ2-3; 10 bases are a match to TRBD2. The receptor was derived from a woman in her thirties or forties who had been exposed to COVID-19. The sample was PBMCs or T cells enriched from blood (not recorded which). This CDR3 reads CASGLGYRDGIAGGHIDTQYF. CDR3 coding DNA: TGTGCTAGTGGTTTAGGATATCGGGACGGAATAGCGGGGGGCCATATAGATACGCAGTATTTT.